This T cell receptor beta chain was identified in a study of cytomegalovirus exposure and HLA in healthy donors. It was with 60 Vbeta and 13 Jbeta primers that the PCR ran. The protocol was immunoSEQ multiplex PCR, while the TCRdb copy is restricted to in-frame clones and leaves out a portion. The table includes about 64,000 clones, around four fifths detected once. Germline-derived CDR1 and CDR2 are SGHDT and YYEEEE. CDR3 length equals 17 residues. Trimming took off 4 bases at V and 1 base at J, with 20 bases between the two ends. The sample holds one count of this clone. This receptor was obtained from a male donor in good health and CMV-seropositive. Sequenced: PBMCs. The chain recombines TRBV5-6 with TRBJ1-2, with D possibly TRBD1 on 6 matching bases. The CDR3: CASSPGPRTELNYGYTF. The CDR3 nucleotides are TGTGCCAGCAGCCCTGGGCCCCGGACAGAGCTTAACTATGGCTACACCTTC.